Listed below are T cell receptor beta chains from one sample, sequenced in a study of CD8+ T cells in alopecia areata. Produced via immunoSEQ multiplex PCR; TCRdb's table is partial and in-frame only. The sample includes some 170,000 clones, around 71% seen only once; the top ten take 9.5% to 12%. The sequencing here drew on CD8+ T cells sorted from blood, taken at week 0. Receptors originate from a human donor with alopecia areata. Each CDR3 is given with its conserved first and last residue. Fields, in order: clone size, V gene, J gene, D gene, CDR3 DNA, CDR3 protein. The D gene is left open where the match is weak. Size is omitted from some rows. Given values are once, few, many or a class for expanded clones.

clone_size: -; v_call: TRBV29-1; j_call: TRBJ2-2; d_call: -; cdr3_nt: TGCAGCGCAGAGACCGGGACAACCGGGGAGCTGTTTTTT; cdr3_aa: CSAETGTTGELFF
clone_size: -; v_call: TRBV27; j_call: TRBJ2-3; d_call: TRBD2; cdr3_nt: TGTGCCAGCAGGCCTAGCGGGGGGGCCAGCGATACGCAGTATTTT; cdr3_aa: CASRPSGGASDTQYF
clone_size: -; v_call: TRBV29-1; j_call: TRBJ2-7; d_call: -; cdr3_nt: TGCAGCGTTGAGGGGGACACCTACGAGCAGTACTTC; cdr3_aa: CSVEGDTYEQYF
clone_size: -; v_call: TRBV27; j_call: TRBJ1-2; d_call: -; cdr3_nt: TGTGCCAGCAGCCGGGACCGCCAGGGGTATGGCTACACCTTC; cdr3_aa: CASSRDRQGYGYTF
clone_size: -; v_call: TRBV12-2; j_call: TRBJ2-1; d_call: -; cdr3_nt: TGTGCAAGTCGCTCGTGTCATGAGCAGTTCTTC; cdr3_aa: CASRSCHEQFF
clone_size: -; v_call: TRBV5-6; j_call: TRBJ1-5; d_call: TRBD1; cdr3_nt: TGTGCCAGCAGCTGGGGACAGGGTAACCAGCCCCAGCATTTT; cdr3_aa: CASSWGQGNQPQHF
clone_size: -; v_call: TRBV30; j_call: TRBJ1-2; d_call: TRBD1; cdr3_nt: TGTGCCTGGAGGGCGACAGGGGGCGAGTTATTGGCAAACTATGGCTACACCTTC; cdr3_aa: CAWRATGGELLANYGYTF
clone_size: -; v_call: TRBV7-9; j_call: TRBJ1-2; d_call: TRBD1; cdr3_nt: TGTGCCAGCAGCTTTGGGACAGGGGAAGGCTACACCTTC; cdr3_aa: CASSFGTGEGYTF
clone_size: once; v_call: TRBV19; j_call: TRBJ2-7; d_call: TRBD1; cdr3_nt: TGTGCCAGTAGGCCGGGACAGGGGGCCTACGAGCAGTACTTC; cdr3_aa: CASRPGQGAYEQYF
clone_size: -; v_call: TRBV7-4; j_call: TRBJ1-5; d_call: -; cdr3_nt: TGTGCCAGCAGCCCCCCGACAGGCGCGTCGGATCAGCCCCAGCATTTT; cdr3_aa: CASSPPTGASDQPQHF
clone_size: -; v_call: TRBV13; j_call: TRBJ2-7; d_call: -; cdr3_nt: TGTGCCAGCACCGCGGGCAGAGCCTACGAGCAGTACTTC; cdr3_aa: CASTAGRAYEQYF
clone_size: -; v_call: TRBV12-5; j_call: TRBJ2-3; d_call: TRBD2; cdr3_nt: TGTGCTAGTGGTTTGTTTACTAGCGGGGCAACAGATACGCAGTATTTT; cdr3_aa: CASGLFTSGATDTQYF
clone_size: -; v_call: TRBV15; j_call: TRBJ2-7; d_call: -; cdr3_nt: TGTGCCACCAGCAGAGGAGGCGGGACAGCCGACGAGCAGTACTTC; cdr3_aa: CATSRGGGTADEQYF
clone_size: -; v_call: TRBV10-3; j_call: TRBJ1-2; d_call: TRBD1; cdr3_nt: TGTGCCATCAGTCAGACAGGGAACTATGGCTACACCTTC; cdr3_aa: CAISQTGNYGYTF
clone_size: -; v_call: TRBV27; j_call: TRBJ2-7; d_call: -; cdr3_nt: TGTGCCAGCAGTCTCCGACAATTTTCCTACGAGCAGTACTTC; cdr3_aa: CASSLRQFSYEQYF
clone_size: -; v_call: TRBV5-1; j_call: TRBJ2-7; d_call: -; cdr3_nt: TGCGCCAGCAGCCCCAGCAGAGGCCAGCCCTTCTACGAGCAGTACTTC; cdr3_aa: CASSPSRGQPFYEQYF
clone_size: -; v_call: TRBV29-1; j_call: TRBJ2-5; d_call: -; cdr3_nt: TGCAGCGTTGAAGATCGCCCAGCCGGCGGGGAGAGAGGGGAGACCCAGTACTTC; cdr3_aa: CSVEDRPAGGERGETQYF
clone_size: -; v_call: TRBV27; j_call: TRBJ1-2; d_call: -; cdr3_nt: TGTGCCAGCAGTTTATCGCCAGTGTATGGCTACACCTTC; cdr3_aa: CASSLSPVYGYTF
clone_size: few; v_call: TRBV5-4; j_call: TRBJ1-1; d_call: -; cdr3_nt: TGTGCCAGCAGCGCGGGAGACCCTGAAGCTTTCTTT; cdr3_aa: CASSAGDPEAFF
clone_size: -; v_call: TRBV6-1; j_call: TRBJ1-2; d_call: -; cdr3_nt: TGTGCCAGCAGTGAAGCAGGGAGAAACTATGGCTACACCTTC; cdr3_aa: CASSEAGRNYGYTF
clone_size: -; v_call: TRBV5-6; j_call: TRBJ2-6; d_call: -; cdr3_nt: TGTGCCAGCACCCCGGGAGGGGCCAACGTCCTGACTTTC; cdr3_aa: CASTPGGANVLTF
clone_size: -; v_call: TRBV29-1; j_call: TRBJ2-2; d_call: TRBD1; cdr3_nt: TGCAGCGCCCACAGGGGGACAGGGAGAGGTGGCACCGGGGAGCTGTTTTTT; cdr3_aa: CSAHRGTGRGGTGELFF
clone_size: -; v_call: TRBV9; j_call: TRBJ2-1; d_call: -; cdr3_nt: TGTGCCAGCAGCGTAGGGGGCGGGGGCCCCCATAATGAGCAGTTCTTC; cdr3_aa: CASSVGGGGPHNEQFF
clone_size: -; v_call: TRBV7-9; j_call: TRBJ2-7; d_call: -; cdr3_nt: TGTGCCAGCACTCAGGGGTACGAGCAGTACTTC; cdr3_aa: CASTQGYEQYF
clone_size: once; v_call: TRBV1; j_call: TRBJ1-5; d_call: -; cdr3_nt: TGCACCAGCAGCCAAGGTCGGACCGATCAGCCCCAGCATTTT; cdr3_aa: CTSSQGRTDQPQHF
clone_size: few; v_call: TRBV29-1; j_call: TRBJ1-2; d_call: -; cdr3_nt: TGCAGCGTTGACCCAGGCGGATCTAACTATGGCTACACCTTC; cdr3_aa: CSVDPGGSNYGYTF
clone_size: -; v_call: TRBV30; j_call: TRBJ2-5; d_call: -; cdr3_nt: TGTGCCGAACGGACAGTCCAAGAGACCCAGTACTTC; cdr3_aa: CAERTVQETQYF
clone_size: -; v_call: TRBV20-1; j_call: TRBJ2-1; d_call: TRBD2; cdr3_nt: TGCAGTGCTAGCCGGGGGGGTCTGTTCTTC; cdr3_aa: CSASRGGLFF
clone_size: -; v_call: TRBV30; j_call: TRBJ2-1; d_call: -; cdr3_nt: TGTGCCTGGAGTACTCCGAACCCACAGGATGAGCAGTTCTTC; cdr3_aa: CAWSTPNPQDEQFF
clone_size: -; v_call: TRBV7-9; j_call: TRBJ1-2; d_call: TRBD1; cdr3_nt: TGTGCCAGCAGCCAACCGGGACAGGGGGCGTATGGCTACACCTTC; cdr3_aa: CASSQPGQGAYGYTF
clone_size: many; v_call: TRBV19; j_call: TRBJ2-1; d_call: -; cdr3_nt: TGTGCCAGTATGGACTGGGACAATGAGCAGTTCTTC; cdr3_aa: CASMDWDNEQFF
clone_size: -; v_call: TRBV28; j_call: TRBJ2-5; d_call: -; cdr3_nt: TGTGCCAGCAGTCCCACCCCGGCGGGGACCCAGTACTTC; cdr3_aa: CASSPTPAGTQYF
clone_size: -; v_call: TRBV6-6; j_call: TRBJ2-1; d_call: -; cdr3_nt: TGTGCCAGCAGTTACTCGGGGGGGCCTGATGAGCAGTTCTTC; cdr3_aa: CASSYSGGPDEQFF
clone_size: -; v_call: TRBV7-9; j_call: TRBJ2-1; d_call: -; cdr3_nt: TGTGCCAGCACATGGGATGAGCAGTTCTTC; cdr3_aa: CASTWDEQFF
clone_size: -; v_call: TRBV5-1; j_call: TRBJ2-2; d_call: -; cdr3_nt: TGCGCCAGCAGCTCTCCTACAGATACAGGGACCGGGGAGCTGTTTTTT; cdr3_aa: CASSSPTDTGTGELFF
clone_size: -; v_call: TRBV9; j_call: TRBJ1-4; d_call: -; cdr3_nt: TGTGCCAGCAGCTACGGAGAAAAACTGTTTTTT; cdr3_aa: CASSYGEKLFF
clone_size: -; v_call: TRBV7-9; j_call: TRBJ1-2; d_call: TRBD1; cdr3_nt: TGTGCCAGCAGCCTACAACAGGGGGCGGGCTACACCTTC; cdr3_aa: CASSLQQGAGYTF
clone_size: -; v_call: TRBV30; j_call: TRBJ2-2; d_call: TRBD2; cdr3_nt: TGTGCCTGGAGGCCCGCCGGAGGGACTAGCGTTGAGCGAGGGGAGCTGTTTTTT; cdr3_aa: CAWRPAGGTSVERGELFF
clone_size: -; v_call: TRBV29-1; j_call: TRBJ1-2; d_call: TRBD1; cdr3_nt: TGCAGCGCCGTCGGGTGGGGGACAGATTCGGAGTCCCACTATGGCTACACCTTC; cdr3_aa: CSAVGWGTDSESHYGYTF
clone_size: -; v_call: TRBV4-1; j_call: TRBJ1-4; d_call: -; cdr3_nt: TGCGCCAGCAGCCCTCTGGGAGGGGGGGATGAAAAACTGTTTTTT; cdr3_aa: CASSPLGGGDEKLFF
clone_size: few; v_call: TRBV11-2; j_call: TRBJ2-3; d_call: -; cdr3_nt: TGTGCCAGCAGCTTAGTTAGGACAGATACGCAGTATTTT; cdr3_aa: CASSLVRTDTQYF
clone_size: few; v_call: TRBV20-1; j_call: TRBJ2-7; d_call: -; cdr3_nt: TGCAGTGCTAGGAACTGGAACGAGCAGTACTTC; cdr3_aa: CSARNWNEQYF
clone_size: once; v_call: TRBV6-1; j_call: TRBJ2-7; d_call: -; cdr3_nt: TGTGCCAGCAGTGAATTAGGAGGGGCTCCCTACGAGCAGTACTTC; cdr3_aa: CASSELGGAPYEQYF
clone_size: few; v_call: TRBV12-5; j_call: TRBJ2-2; d_call: -; cdr3_nt: TGTGCTAGTGGTAACCCCCCCACCTCAAGCGCCGGGGAGCTGTTTTTT; cdr3_aa: CASGNPPTSSAGELFF
clone_size: -; v_call: TRBV2; j_call: TRBJ2-1; d_call: -; cdr3_nt: TGTGCCAGCAGTGGCCTCCGGGACCAGAGCTCCTACAATGAGCAGTTCTTC; cdr3_aa: CASSGLRDQSSYNEQFF
clone_size: -; v_call: TRBV2; j_call: TRBJ2-2; d_call: -; cdr3_nt: TGTGCCAGCAGTGAAGCAAACGGTAACACCGGGGAGCTGTTTTTT; cdr3_aa: CASSEANGNTGELFF
clone_size: few; v_call: TRBV7-9; j_call: TRBJ2-1; d_call: TRBD2; cdr3_nt: TGTGCCAGCAGCTTAGTCTCGGGGGGACTAAACAATGAGCAGTTCTTC; cdr3_aa: CASSLVSGGLNNEQFF
clone_size: -; v_call: TRBV29-1; j_call: TRBJ2-5; d_call: TRBD1; cdr3_nt: TGCAGCGTTGAAGTCGGGACAGGTAGAGTGACCCAGTACTTC; cdr3_aa: CSVEVGTGRVTQYF
clone_size: -; v_call: TRBV30; j_call: TRBJ2-5; d_call: -; cdr3_nt: TGTGCCTGGAGGGCTGCCTCAGAGACCCAGTACTTC; cdr3_aa: CAWRAASETQYF
clone_size: -; v_call: TRBV30; j_call: TRBJ1-1; d_call: -; cdr3_nt: TGTGCCTGCCCGGACAGCCTGAACACTGAAGCTTTCTTT; cdr3_aa: CACPDSLNTEAFF
clone_size: -; v_call: TRBV6-1; j_call: TRBJ1-1; d_call: -; cdr3_nt: TGTGCCAGCAGCTCCCCCCGACGGAGGGACACTGAAGCTTTCTTT; cdr3_aa: CASSSPRRRDTEAFF
clone_size: -; v_call: TRBV5-6; j_call: TRBJ2-2; d_call: -; cdr3_nt: TGTGCCAGCAGCTTAGGGCGGAACACCGGGGAGCTGTTTTTT; cdr3_aa: CASSLGRNTGELFF
clone_size: -; v_call: TRBV4-1; j_call: TRBJ2-7; d_call: TRBD1; cdr3_nt: TGCGCCAGCAGCCAAGCGGGGACAGGGTCCTACGAGCAGTACTTC; cdr3_aa: CASSQAGTGSYEQYF
clone_size: -; v_call: TRBV5-6; j_call: TRBJ2-1; d_call: TRBD1; cdr3_nt: TGTGCCAGCAGCACCGGGACAGGGGGTGAGCAGTTCTTC; cdr3_aa: CASSTGTGGEQFF
clone_size: -; v_call: TRBV25-1; j_call: TRBJ2-3; d_call: -; cdr3_nt: TGTGCCAGCAGTGAAAGGGCTAGCGGCACAGATACGCAGTATTTT; cdr3_aa: CASSERASGTDTQYF
clone_size: -; v_call: TRBV7-9; j_call: TRBJ2-1; d_call: -; cdr3_nt: TGTGCCAGCAGCCCAGGGGGGTGGAATGAGCAGTTCTTC; cdr3_aa: CASSPGGWNEQFF